This T cell receptor (beta chain) was observed in a study of blood T cell repertoires in COVID-19. Study-level information: The analysed material was cDNA or gDNA that came from T cells, B-cell-depleted T cells, or PBMCs.

Source study methods: Quantification of nucleated cells was approximated via reference gene primer amplification. The data were produced by immunoSEQ multiplex PCR, yet TCRdb's version contains in-frame clones alone and is incomplete. D and trimming come from the DNA, and the V and J calls and clone size come from that table. The data contain 250,000 to 400,000 clones, about 91% of them singletons. Seattle patient enrollment occurred during active infection, with longitudinal follow-up thereafter. This clone has only a few counts. The material sequenced was peripheral blood. This clonotype was sampled from a woman in her 30s with COVID-19, enrolled during active disease.

For the CDR3, the DNA is TGCGCCAGCAGTGAGGGGCCCCTTAATCAGCCCCAGCATTTT. Residues: CASSEGPLNQPQHF. V and J are TRBV10-2 and TRBJ1-5; no definite D call. This CDR3 contains 14 residues. V was clipped by 2 bases and J by 4 bases, with 9 bases between them. The V gene's germline CDR1 is WSHSY and CDR2 SAAADI.